Listed here is a single T cell receptor beta chain. Its antigen is not known. This record comes from a study of cytomegalovirus exposure and HLA in healthy donors. Sampled while nominally healthy, donors likely had unrecorded immune exposures. The study, taken as a whole, reports: Later work found most CMV-associated TCR beta chains apparently HLA-restricted.

60 Vbeta and 13 Jbeta primers were used in PCR. The repertoire was sequenced with immunoSEQ multiplex PCR; TCRdb's copy has only in-frame clones and lacks some. The sample includes some 110,000 clones, approximately 69% of them seen just once. After removal of 4 bases from V and 7 bases from J, the junction contained 8 bases not matched to a gene. The CDR3 is 16 amino acids. Germline V gene lookup returns CDR1 SGHDT and CDR2 YYEEEE. The TCR was taken from a woman aged 45-60 years in good health and CMV-seropositive. The sequenced sample consisted of PBMCs. The genes are TRBV5-6 and TRBJ2-7; 16 bases fit TRBD2. The CDR3 nucleotides read TGTGCCAGCAGCGGGGCGGGACTAGCGGGGGGGCGAGAGCAGTACTTC. This translates into CASSGAGLAGGREQYF. Looking up the rest from reference TRBV5-6 and TRBJ2-7 gives the full variable domain: DAGVTQSPTHLIKTRGQQVTLRCSPKSGHDTVSWYQQALGQGPQFIFQYYEEEERQRGNFPDRFSGHQFPNYSSELNVNALLLGDSALYLCASSGAGLAGGREQYFGPGTRLTVT.